The next 5 T cell receptor beta chains were all read from a single sample in a study of OX40 agonist ivuxolimab in advanced cancers. TCRdb keeps only in-frame clones here, not all; method: immunoSEQ multiplex PCR. The data contain approximately 26,000 clones, roughly 90% of them singletons. Sequencing was performed on CD4+ or CD8+ T cells sorted from blood, taken in a trial of the OX40 agonist ivuxolimab. These TCRs come from an adult with an advanced solid tumor such as melanoma, head and neck, liver or kidney cancer.

CDR3 nucleotides: TGTGCCAGCAGTTTAGAGGGGACCGAGCAGTACTTC. Encoded protein: CASSLEGTEQYF. V and J are TRBV28 and TRBJ2-7; D is possibly TRBD1 or TRBD2 (5 bases each). This CDR3 spans 12 amino acids. V lost 2 bases and J 6 bases, leaving 8 bases between the germline ends. Germline V gene sequence: CDR1 MDHEN, CDR2 SYDVKM.

The V and J genes are TRBV9 and TRBJ2-7, with D possibly being TRBD2 (6 bases). Trimming took off 4 bases at V and 2 bases at J, with 13 bases between the two ends. The CDR3 covers 14 residues. From germline, CDR1 is SGDLS and CDR2 YYNGEE. For the CDR3, the DNA is TGTGCCAGCAGCCTCCACCGGGAGACCTACGAGCAGTACTTC. As protein: CASSLHRETYEQYF.

The V and J genes are TRBV4-1 and TRBJ1-2, with D unresolved. Germline V gene sequence: CDR1 MGHRA, CDR2 YSYEKL. Trimming removed 0 bases at V and 6 bases at J, with 11 bases between. The CDR3 loop spans 14 amino acids. CDR3 in amino acids: CASSQDPGWDGYTF. The CDR3 coding sequence is TGCGCCAGCAGCCAAGACCCGGGTTGGGATGGCTACACCTTC.

The CDR3 here is CARSPGTSSYEQYF. CDR3 coding DNA: TGTGCCAGAAGTCCCGGGACTAGCTCCTACGAGCAGTACTTC. This chain connects TRBV5-3 to TRBJ2-7, with 8 bases fitting TRBD2. TRBV5-3 is noted as an ORF with a role that remains uncertain. The V gene end was trimmed by 5 bases and the J gene end by 0 bases; junction bases not matched to a gene: 4. This CDR3 is 14 amino acids long.

This rearrangement joins TRBV7-6 to TRBJ2-5; TRBD2 is a possible D gene (5 bases). The germline gives CDR1 SGHVS, CDR2 FNYEAQ. The ends were cut back, 5 bases at V and 6 bases at J, with 22 bases in the middle. CDR3 length equals 16 residues. CDR3: CASSDRTGIEAQTQYF. Written as DNA, the CDR3 is TGTGCCAGCAGCGACCGAACCGGGATTGAGGCTCAGACCCAGTACTTC.